The following is a TCR beta chain sequence with its context. This sample stems from a study of blood T cell repertoires in COVID-19. Study at large: Collection of acute and convalescent COVID-19 samples took place in the United States, Italy and Spain.

Profiling relied on immunoSEQ multiplex PCR, and the TCRdb table lists in-frame clones only, not all of them. The sample yields 200,000 to 250,000 clones, around 86% seen once. Germline CDR1 and CDR2: SQVTM and ANQGSEA. Trimming removed 4 bases at V and 5 bases at J, with 17 bases between. This CDR3 spans 14 amino acids. The TCR comes from a man younger than 40 who had recovered from COVID-19. The sample taken for sequencing was peripheral blood. This rearrangement joins TRBV29-1 to TRBJ1-2, with D possibly matching TRBD1 (5 bases). In DNA, the CDR3 is TGCAGCGTTGTGGGTGTAGAGACAGAATATGGCTACACCTTC. This codes for CSVVGVETEYGYTF.